The rows below give T cell receptor beta chains drawn from one sample of a study of identical twins. TCRdb re-called the 5' RACE reads with MiXCR, one entry per CDR3 protein. The table shows around 670,000 distinct CDR3 sequences, with 6.1% occurring only once. The sample taken for sequencing was naive T cells sorted from blood. These receptors all stem from a man in his late teens or twenties in good health. Each CDR3 is given with its conserved first and last residue. The D gene is left open where the match is weak. Rows may omit the clone size; those that give it use once, few, many or a size class.

CDR3 protein	CDR3 DNA	clone size	D gene	V gene	J gene
CASGPFRDRMDGYTF	TGCGCCAGCGGGCCTTTCAGGGACAGAATGGATGGCTACACCTTC	few	TRBD1	TRBV5-1	TRBJ1-2
CASSVSSNYGYTF	TGTGCCAGCAGTGTATCTAGTAACTATGGCTACACCTTC	many	-	TRBV27	TRBJ1-2
CASSPGDYGYTF	TGTGCCAGCAGTCCAGGGGACTATGGCTACACCTTC	-	-	TRBV27	TRBJ1-2
CASLRGGGSDTQYF	TGTGCCAGCCTAAGGGGGGGCGGATCAGATACGCAGTATTTT	-	-	TRBV12-3/TRBV12-4	TRBJ2-3
CASSQSFSAVISGNTIYF	TGTGCCAGCAGCCAAAGTTTTTCTGCGGTAATCTCTGGAAACACCATATATTTT	few	-	TRBV3-1	TRBJ1-3
CASRVRASYNSPLHF	TGTGCCAGCAGGGTTAGGGCGTCCTATAATTCACCCCTCCACTTT	many	-	TRBV12-3/TRBV12-4	TRBJ1-6
CASSGGSGLKNSNEQFF	TGTGCCAGCAGCGGAGGTTCGGGGCTGAAGAATTCGAATGAGCAGTTCTTC	many	-	TRBV7-9	TRBJ2-1
CASSSGTGPSGNTIYF	TGTGCCAGCAGCTCCGGGACAGGGCCTTCTGGAAACACCATATATTTT	-	TRBD1	TRBV11-2	TRBJ1-3
CSARDLWTEAFF	TGCAGTGCTAGAGATCTGTGGACAGAAGCTTTCTTT	few	-	TRBV20-1	TRBJ1-1
CASSVAPLTGGGETQYF	TGTGCCAGCAGCGTAGCCCCCTTGACAGGTGGAGGAGAGACCCAGTACTTC	many	-	TRBV9	TRBJ2-5
CASSLSRTGYEQFF	TGTGCCAGCAGCTTAAGCCGGACAGGGTATGAGCAGTTCTTC	many	TRBD1	TRBV7-8	TRBJ2-1
CASSDTAYNQPQHF	TGTGCCAGCAGCGACACGGCTTACAATCAGCCCCAGCATTTT	many	-	TRBV6-2/TRBV6-3	TRBJ1-5
CSARWAGGNSPLHF	TGCAGTGCTAGATGGGCAGGGGGCAATTCACCCCTCCACTTT	-	TRBD1	TRBV20-1	TRBJ1-6
CAWTLGVRETQYF	TGTGCCTGGACGCTAGGCGTTCGGGAGACCCAGTACTTC	-	-	TRBV30	TRBJ2-5
CASSLEGFAGVYEQYF	TGTGCCAGCAGCTTAGAGGGTTTTGCGGGAGTATACGAGCAGTACTTC	-	TRBD2	TRBV7-2	TRBJ2-7
CASSSNRPGTTTRYF	TGTGCCAGTAGTAGCAACCGCCCCGGGACAACTACGCGGTATTTT	-	-	TRBV19	TRBJ2-3
CASSQTSSPYEQYF	TGCGCCAGCAGCCAGACTAGCTCCCCTTACGAGCAGTACTTC	many	TRBD2	TRBV4-3	TRBJ2-7
CASSQGNEKLFF	TGTGCCAGCTCACAGGGTAATGAAAAACTGTTTTTT	few	-	TRBV18	TRBJ1-4
CASSYASGRGYEQYF	TGTGCCAGCAGTTACGCTAGCGGGAGAGGTTACGAGCAGTACTTC	-	TRBD2	TRBV6-2/TRBV6-3	TRBJ2-7
CASSKVTGLSNQPQHF	TGTGCCAGCAGTAAAGTAACAGGGTTGAGCAATCAGCCCCAGCATTTT	-	-	TRBV12-3/TRBV12-4	TRBJ1-5
CSVLGASYGYTF	TGCAGCGTGCTCGGGGCTTCCTATGGCTACACCTTC	many	-	TRBV29-1	TRBJ1-2
CSSGSVYEQYF	TGCAGCAGCGGGAGCGTCTACGAGCAGTACTTC	many	TRBD2	TRBV20-1	TRBJ2-7
CASNPSGQNTEAFF	TGTGCCAGCAACCCTTCAGGACAGAACACTGAAGCTTTCTTT	many	-	TRBV28	TRBJ1-1